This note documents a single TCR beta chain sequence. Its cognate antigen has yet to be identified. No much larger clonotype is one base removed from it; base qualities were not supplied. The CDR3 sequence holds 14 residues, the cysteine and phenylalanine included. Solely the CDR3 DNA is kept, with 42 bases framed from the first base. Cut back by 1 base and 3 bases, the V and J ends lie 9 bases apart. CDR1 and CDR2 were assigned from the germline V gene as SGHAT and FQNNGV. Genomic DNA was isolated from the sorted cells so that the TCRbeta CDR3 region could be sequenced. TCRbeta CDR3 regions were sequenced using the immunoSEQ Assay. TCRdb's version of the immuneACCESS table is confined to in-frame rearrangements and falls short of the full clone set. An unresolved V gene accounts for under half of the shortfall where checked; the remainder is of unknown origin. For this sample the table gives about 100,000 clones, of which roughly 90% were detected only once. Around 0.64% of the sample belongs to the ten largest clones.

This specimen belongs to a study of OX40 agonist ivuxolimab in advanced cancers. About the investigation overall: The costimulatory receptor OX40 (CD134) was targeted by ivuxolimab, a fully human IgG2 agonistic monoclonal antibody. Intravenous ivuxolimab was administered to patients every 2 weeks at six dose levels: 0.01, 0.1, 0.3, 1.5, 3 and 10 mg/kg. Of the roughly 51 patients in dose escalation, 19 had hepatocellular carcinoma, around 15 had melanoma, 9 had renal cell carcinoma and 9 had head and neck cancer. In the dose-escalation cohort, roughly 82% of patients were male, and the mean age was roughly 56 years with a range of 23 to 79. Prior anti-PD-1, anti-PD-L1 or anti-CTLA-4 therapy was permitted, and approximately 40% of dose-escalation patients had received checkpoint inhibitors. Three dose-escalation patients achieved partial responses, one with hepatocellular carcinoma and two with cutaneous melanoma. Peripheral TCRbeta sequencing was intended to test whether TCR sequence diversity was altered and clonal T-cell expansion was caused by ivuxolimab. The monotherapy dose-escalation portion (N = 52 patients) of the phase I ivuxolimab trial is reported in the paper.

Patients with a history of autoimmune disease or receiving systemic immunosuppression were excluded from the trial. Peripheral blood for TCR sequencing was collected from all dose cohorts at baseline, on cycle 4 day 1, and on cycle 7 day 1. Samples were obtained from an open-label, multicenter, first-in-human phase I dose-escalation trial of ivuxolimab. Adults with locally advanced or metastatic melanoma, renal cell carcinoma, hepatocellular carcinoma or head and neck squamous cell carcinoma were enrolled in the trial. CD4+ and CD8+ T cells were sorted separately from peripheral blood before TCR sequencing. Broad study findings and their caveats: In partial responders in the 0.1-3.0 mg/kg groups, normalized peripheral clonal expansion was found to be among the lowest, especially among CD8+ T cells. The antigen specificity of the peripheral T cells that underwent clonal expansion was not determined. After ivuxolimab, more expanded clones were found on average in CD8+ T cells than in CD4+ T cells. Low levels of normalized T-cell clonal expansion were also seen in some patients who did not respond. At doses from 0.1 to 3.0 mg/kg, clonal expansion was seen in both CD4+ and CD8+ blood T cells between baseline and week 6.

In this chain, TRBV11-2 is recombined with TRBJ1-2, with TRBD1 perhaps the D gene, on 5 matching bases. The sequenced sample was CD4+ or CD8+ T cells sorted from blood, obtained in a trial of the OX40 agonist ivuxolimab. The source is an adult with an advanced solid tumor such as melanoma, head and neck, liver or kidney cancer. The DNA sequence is TGTGCCAGCAGCTTAGCATCGGGGGACTATGGCTACACCTTC. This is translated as CASSLASGDYGYTF.